This T cell receptor beta chain appears in the sequencing data of a study of T-cell reconstitution after alpha-beta-depleted transplantation in children. CDR3 length: 13 amino acids. The V gene's germline CDR1 is MDHEN and CDR2 SYDVKM. The germline V and J ends were trimmed by 2 bases and 4 bases, with 9 bases remaining between them. Unique molecular identifiers were incorporated into the prepared TCRbeta library. Using its own MiXCR run on the PCR reads, TCRdb lists one record per CDR3 protein. Of some 220,000 distinct CDR3 sequences in the sample, approximately 11% were seen once. General observations from the study: For some patients, TCRbeta diversity was high at day 60 because of recipient T cells and thymic progenitors that survived. As was reported, about two months after transplant, alpha-beta T cells came from several hundred expanded graft clones.

This clonotype was recorded many times. Its antigen remains unknown. Here the sequenced sample was PBMCs, taken before TCRalphabeta/CD19-depleted stem cell transplant. This chain links TRBV28 with TRBJ2-7; D uncertain. The source of this sequence is a child younger than two with acute myeloid leukemia, due to receive a stem cell transplant. CDR3 sequence reads: CASSLNPPYEQYF. CDR3 nucleotides: TGTGCCAGCAGTTTAAATCCCCCGTACGAGCAGTACTTC. Looking up the rest from reference TRBV28 and TRBJ2-7 gives the full variable domain: DVKVTQSSRYLVKRTGEKVFLECVQDMDHENMFWYRQDPGLGLRLIYFSYDVKMKEKGDIPEGYSVSREKKERFSLILESASTNQTSMYLCASSLNPPYEQYFGPGTRLTVT.